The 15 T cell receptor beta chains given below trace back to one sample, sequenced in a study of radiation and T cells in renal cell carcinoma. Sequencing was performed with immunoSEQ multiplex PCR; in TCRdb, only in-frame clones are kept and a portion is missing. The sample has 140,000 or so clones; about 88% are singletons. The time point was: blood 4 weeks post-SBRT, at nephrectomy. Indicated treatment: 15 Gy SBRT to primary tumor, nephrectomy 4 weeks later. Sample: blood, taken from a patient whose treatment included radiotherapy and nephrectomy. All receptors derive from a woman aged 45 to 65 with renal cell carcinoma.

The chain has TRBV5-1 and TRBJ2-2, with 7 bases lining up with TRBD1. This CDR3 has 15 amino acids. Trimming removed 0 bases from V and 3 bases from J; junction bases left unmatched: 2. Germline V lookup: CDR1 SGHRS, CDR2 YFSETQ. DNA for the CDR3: TGCGCCAGCAGCTTGGGGACAGGCTACACCGGGGAGCTGTTTTTT. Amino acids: CASSLGTGYTGELFF. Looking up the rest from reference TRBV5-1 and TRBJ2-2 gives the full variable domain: KAGVTQTPRYLIKTRGQQVTLSCSPISGHRSVSWYQQTPGQGLQFLFEYFSETQRNKGNFPGRFSGRQFSNSRSEMNVSTLELGDSALYLCASSLGTGYTGELFFGEGSRLTVL.

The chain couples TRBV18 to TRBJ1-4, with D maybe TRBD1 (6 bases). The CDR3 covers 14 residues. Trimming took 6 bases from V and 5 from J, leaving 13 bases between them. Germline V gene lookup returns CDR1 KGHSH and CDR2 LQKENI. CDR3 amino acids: CASSLGQSNEKLFF. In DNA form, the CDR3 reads TGTGCCAGCTCCCTAGGACAGTCGAATGAAAAACTGTTTTTT. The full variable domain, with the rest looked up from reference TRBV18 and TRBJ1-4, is NAGVMQNPRHLVRRRGQEARLRCSPMKGHSHVYWYRQLPEEGLKFMVYLQKENIIDESGMPKERFSAEFPKEGPSILRIQQVVRGDSAAYFCASSLGQSNEKLFFGSGTQLSVL.

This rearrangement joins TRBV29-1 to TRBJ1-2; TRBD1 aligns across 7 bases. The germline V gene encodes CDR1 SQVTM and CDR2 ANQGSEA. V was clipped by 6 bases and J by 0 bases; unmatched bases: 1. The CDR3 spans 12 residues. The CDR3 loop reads CSVGTANYGYTF. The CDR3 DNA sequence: TGCAGCGTAGGGACAGCTAACTATGGCTACACCTTC.

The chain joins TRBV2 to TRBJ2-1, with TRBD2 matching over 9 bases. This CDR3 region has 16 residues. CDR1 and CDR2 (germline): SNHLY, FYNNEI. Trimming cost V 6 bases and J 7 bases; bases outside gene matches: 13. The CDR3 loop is CASRKILGLALNEQFF. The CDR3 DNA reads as TGTGCCAGCAGGAAGATACTGGGACTAGCTTTAAATGAGCAGTTCTTC.

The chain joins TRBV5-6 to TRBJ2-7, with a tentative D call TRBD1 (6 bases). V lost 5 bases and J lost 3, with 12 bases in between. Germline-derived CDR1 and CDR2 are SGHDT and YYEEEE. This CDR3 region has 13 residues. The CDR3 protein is CASSLQGRYEQYF. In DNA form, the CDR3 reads TGTGCCAGCAGTCTACAGGGACGCTACGAGCAGTACTTC.

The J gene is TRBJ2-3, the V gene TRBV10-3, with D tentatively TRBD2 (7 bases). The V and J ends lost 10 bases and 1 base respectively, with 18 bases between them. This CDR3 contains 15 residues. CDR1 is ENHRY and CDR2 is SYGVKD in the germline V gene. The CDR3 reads CASDAGARGTDTQYF. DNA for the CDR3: TGTGCCAGCGACGCGGGGGCCAGGGGCACAGATACGCAGTATTTT.

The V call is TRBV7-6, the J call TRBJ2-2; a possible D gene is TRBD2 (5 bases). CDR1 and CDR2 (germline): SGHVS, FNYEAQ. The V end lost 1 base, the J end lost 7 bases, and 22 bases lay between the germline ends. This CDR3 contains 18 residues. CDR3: CASSLVVVGAPRSGELFF. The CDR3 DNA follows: TGTGCCAGCAGCTTAGTAGTCGTGGGAGCCCCTCGGAGCGGGGAGCTGTTTTTT.

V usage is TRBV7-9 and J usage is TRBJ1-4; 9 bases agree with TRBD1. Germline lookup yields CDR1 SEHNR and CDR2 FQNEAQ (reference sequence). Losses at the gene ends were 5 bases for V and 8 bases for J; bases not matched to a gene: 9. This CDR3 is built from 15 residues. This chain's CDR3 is CASSHSRTGVEKLFF. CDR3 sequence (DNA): TGTGCCAGCAGCCACAGCAGGACAGGGGTGGAAAAACTGTTTTTT.

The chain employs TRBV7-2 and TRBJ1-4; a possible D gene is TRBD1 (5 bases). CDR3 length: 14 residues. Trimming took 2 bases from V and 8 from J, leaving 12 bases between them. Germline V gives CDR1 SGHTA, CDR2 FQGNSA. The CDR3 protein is CASSLPGSGEKLFF. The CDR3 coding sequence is TGTGCCAGCAGCTTACCAGGGTCTGGAGAAAAACTGTTTTTT.

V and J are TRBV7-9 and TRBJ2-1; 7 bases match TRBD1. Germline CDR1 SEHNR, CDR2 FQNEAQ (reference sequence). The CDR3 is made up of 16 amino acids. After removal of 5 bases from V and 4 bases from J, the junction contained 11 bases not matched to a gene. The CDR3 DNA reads TGTGCCAGCAGCCAAAACGCCCGGGGACAGTACAATGAGCAGTTCTTC. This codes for CASSQNARGQYNEQFF.

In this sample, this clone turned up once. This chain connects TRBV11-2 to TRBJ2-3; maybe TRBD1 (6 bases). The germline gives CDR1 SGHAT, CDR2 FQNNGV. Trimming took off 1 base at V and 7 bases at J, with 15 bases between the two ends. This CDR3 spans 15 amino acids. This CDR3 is CASSLGSTGRNTQYF. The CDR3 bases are TGTGCCAGCAGCTTAGGGAGCACAGGGCGGAATACGCAGTATTTT.

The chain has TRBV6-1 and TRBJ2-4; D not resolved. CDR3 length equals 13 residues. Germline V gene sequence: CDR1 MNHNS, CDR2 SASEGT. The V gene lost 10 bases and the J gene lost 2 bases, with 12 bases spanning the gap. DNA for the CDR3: TGTGCCACCACTTGGGTGTCCAAAAACATTCAGTACTTC. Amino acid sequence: CATTWVSKNIQYF.

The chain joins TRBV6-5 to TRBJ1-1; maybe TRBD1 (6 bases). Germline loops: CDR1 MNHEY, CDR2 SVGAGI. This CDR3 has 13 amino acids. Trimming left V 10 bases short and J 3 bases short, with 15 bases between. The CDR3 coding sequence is TGTGCCACCTTGAGGGGGGTGGACACTGAAGCTTTCTTT. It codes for CATLRGVDTEAFF.

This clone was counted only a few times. The CDR3 sequence: CASSREGARETQYF. CDR3 DNA sequence: TGCGCCAGCAGCAGAGAGGGGGCTCGTGAGACCCAGTACTTC. The V gene is TRBV5-1, the J gene TRBJ2-5; 7 bases match TRBD1. This CDR3 contains 14 residues. CDR1 and CDR2 (germline): SGHRS, YFSETQ. Trimming removed 4 bases from V and 5 bases from J; junction bases left unmatched: 8.

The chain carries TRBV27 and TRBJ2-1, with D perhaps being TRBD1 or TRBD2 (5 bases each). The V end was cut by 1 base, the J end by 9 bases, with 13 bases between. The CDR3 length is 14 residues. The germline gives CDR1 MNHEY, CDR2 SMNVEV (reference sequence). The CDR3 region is CASSLLSGRLEQFF. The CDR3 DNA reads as TGTGCCAGCAGTTTATTGTCGGGGCGGCTTGAGCAGTTCTTC.